The TCR beta chain described here comes from a study of blood T cell repertoires in COVID-19 (dated by TCRdb to 2020 to 2021). Background for the entire study: Samples covering the acute and convalescent phases of COVID-19 were provided by collaborators in the United States, Italy and Spain. The material from the prospective study consisted of cDNA or gDNA derived from T cells, B-cell-depleted T cells, or PBMCs. Subjects who had been exposed to COVID-19, were actively infected with it, or had recovered from it provided the deeply sampled blood TCRbeta repertoires that made up the dataset. A freely available public database, intended as a resource for researchers studying the immune response to SARS-CoV-2, is where the repertoires were released. The samples were drawn from two sources: the first 160 participants of the ongoing ImmuneRACE study, and 1,000 to 1,500 subjects contributed by 6 global collaborators. Sample metadata almost always included a de-identified subject ID, COVID-19 status, age in years and sex. HLA class I and class II types, where available, came from metadata supplied by the sample provider rather than from assay-based typing.

Summary of the overall study and its limitations: How much clinical and demographic metadata was included differed by source and by participant, and the metadata was provided uncurated.

TCRbeta CDR3 regions were amplified from genomic DNA using the immunoSEQ Assay, a bias-controlled multiplex PCR. In the source study's methods: The number of nucleated cells in each sample was estimated from the amplification of reference gene primers within the assay. To quantify the absolute abundance of each unique TCRbeta CDR3 rearrangement, sequence reads were collapsed and filtered. For each sample, productive Simpson clonality was calculated by taking the square root of Simpson's diversity index across productive rearrangements. TCRdb mirrors the immuneACCESS table, restricted to in-frame sequences. Some clones are absent from its copies; in checked studies, under half trace to an unresolved V gene, and the reason for the others is unknown. The DNA gave D and trimming, while V, J and clone size come from that table. This sample holds approximately 260,000 clones; 65% to 80% were observed only once. 4% of the sample is taken by the ten largest.

Each collaborating institution followed its own protocols to collect whole blood in K2EDTA tubes. For TCRbeta analysis, collaborator samples were shipped as frozen whole blood, as isolated PBMCs, or as DNA extracted from either sample type. The CDR3 runs 21 amino acids, cysteine and phenylalanine included. The read is trimmed to its CDR3 DNA, 63 bases read in frame from base 1. In the case of this clone: Its antigen has not been determined. Base-call qualities are not available, and no considerably larger clone is one nucleotide away.

This clonotype was obtained from a woman aged 40 to 49 with active or convalescent COVID-19. Recombination linked TRBV21-1 to TRBJ2-3; the table names TRBD2, a call not compared with the DNA. TRBV21-1 represents a pseudogene. Input material: peripheral blood. The nucleotide sequence is TGTGCCAGCAGCTATCCCAAGACACTAGCGGGGGGTTACTTTAGCACAGATACGCAGTATTTT. It encodes CASSYPKTLAGGYFSTDTQYF.